This TCR beta chain was identified during a study of cytomegalovirus exposure and HLA in healthy donors. The germline CDR1 and CDR2 sequences are GTSNPN and SVGIG (reference sequence). CDR3 length equals 14 residues. Losses at the gene ends were 4 bases for V and 6 bases for J; bases not matched to a gene: 8. Use of 60 Vbeta and 13 Jbeta primers characterized the PCR. Profiling relied on immunoSEQ multiplex PCR, and the TCRdb table lists in-frame clones only, not all of them. The sample consists of approximately 54,000 clones, under 90% of them appearing once. Turning to this clone: Its antigen is still unknown.

Study-wide results and limits: The study designated 150 to 200 TCR beta chains cytomegalovirus-associated. As a later analysis showed, a missense DCLRE1C variant was linked to trimming of TCR beta V- and J-genes. It was reported that the classifier diagnosed cytomegalovirus status with high specificity and sensitivity in both the original and validation cohorts.

The chain is built from TRBV30 and TRBJ2-7, with 11 bases identical to TRBD1. Sequencing was carried out using PBMCs. The sequence was collected from a young woman in good health and CMV-seronegative. The CDR3 region is CAWTVGQGEGEQYF. In nucleotides, the CDR3 is TGTGCCTGGACCGTGGGACAGGGGGAAGGCGAGCAGTACTTC.